This T cell receptor beta chain was sequenced in a study of blood T cells in healthy people across ages. A second PCR of about 6 to 12 cycles used a sample-barcoded 5' primer and a J-beta primer mix. TCRdb reanalysed the 5' RACE reads using MiXCR and keeps one entry per CDR3 protein. Of approximately 2,000,000 distinct CDR3 sequences listed, about two fifths are singletons. V dropped 6 bases and J dropped 9 bases, with 15 bases sitting between them. The CDR3 length is 13 residues. The chain has TRBV12-3 or TRBV12-4 and TRBJ2-1; weak D call: TRBD2 (6 bases). Sequenced: blood. The receptor was isolated from a human donor in good health. The DNA of the CDR3 is TGTGCCAGCAGCGGGGGTCTCTTTGGTGAGCAGTTCTTC. This gives the protein CASSGGLFGEQFF.